Shown below are 21 T cell receptor beta chains from a single sample sequenced in a study of T cells in Graves' hyperthyroidism and ophthalmopathy. Amplification of TCR beta CDR3 regions was performed using RNA transcripts as template. First-round RT-PCR targeting the TCR CDR3 was performed with the HTBI primer set. TCRdb reprocessed the multiplex PCR reads with MiXCR, giving one entry per CDR3 protein. The table records hundreds of thousands of distinct CDR3 sequences, more than 13% of them present only once. Input material: blood. The receptors originated from a man aged 50 or older with Graves' ophthalmopathy.

This chain uses TRBV5-1 with TRBJ2-5; 11 nucleotides match TRBD2. This CDR3 has 15 amino acids. With 5 bases clipped from V and 4 bases from J, the junction kept 7 bases outside the gene matches. Germline CDR1 and CDR2: SGHRS and YFSETQ. In nucleotides, the CDR3 is TGCGCCAGCAGGAGGAGCCTAGCGGGAGGAGAGACCCAGTACTTC. This encodes CASRRSLAGGETQYF.

This clonotype was detected a few times. CDR3 sequence reads: CATLKTSSQNIQYF. In DNA, the CDR3 is TGTGCCACCCTTAAGACTAGTTCCCAAAACATTCAGTACTTC. The chain recombines TRBV30 with TRBJ2-4; possibly TRBD2 for D (6 bases). V lost 8 bases and J lost 5, with 19 bases in between. Germline V gene data show CDR1 as GTSNPN and CDR2 as SVGIG (reference sequence). This CDR3 has 14 residues.

Many counts were recorded for this clonotype. V is TRBV5-1 and J is TRBJ2-7; D gene unclear. The V end lost 0 bases, the J end lost 5 bases, and 12 bases lay between the germline ends. This CDR3 is 14 amino acids long. Germline values: CDR1 SGHRS, CDR2 YFSETQ. CDR3 sequence (DNA): TGCGCCAGCAGCTTGGTGGTCTATTCTCACGAGCAGTACTTC. Protein sequence: CASSLVVYSHEQYF.

This clonotype came up many times. The CDR3 loop is CASSQGQGLGETQYF. DNA for the CDR3: TGTGCCAGCAGCCAGGGACAGGGGCTGGGAGAGACCCAGTACTTC. The chain is built from TRBV2 and TRBJ2-5; 10 bases are shared with TRBD1. The CDR3 loop spans 15 amino acids. The ends lost 6 bases at V and 4 bases at J; junction bases unmatched: 8. Germline CDR1 SNHLY, CDR2 FYNNEI. The variable domain in full, with the rest retrieved from reference TRBV2 and TRBJ2-5, is EPEVTQTPSHQVTQMGQEVILRCVPISNHLYFYWYRQILGQKVEFLVSFYNNEISEKSEIFDDQFSVERPDGSNFTLKIRSTKLEDSAMYFCASSQGQGLGETQYFGPGTRLLVL.

In this sample, this clonotype turned up many times. V and J are TRBV29-1 and TRBJ1-1, with D tentatively TRBD1 (5 bases). V lost 3 bases and J 2 bases, leaving 16 bases between the germline ends. The CDR3 loop spans 15 amino acids. The germline CDR1 and CDR2 sequences are SQVTM and ANQGSEA. The CDR3 sequence: CSVDWRTGDNTEAFF. In DNA, the CDR3 is TGCAGCGTTGATTGGCGAACCGGGGACAACACTGAAGCTTTCTTT.

This clonotype has just a few counts. This chain joins TRBV29-1 and TRBJ2-3, with TRBD2 matching over 8 bases. The CDR3 spans 15 residues. The trim removed 3 bases at V and 3 bases at J, leaving 8 bases unmatched. Per germline, CDR1 SQVTM and CDR2 ANQGSEA. In DNA, the CDR3 is TGCAGCGTTGACCCCTCAGCGGGAGTAACAGATACGCAGTATTTT. This encodes CSVDPSAGVTDTQYF.

This clonotype was detected ten times or more. The chain recombines TRBV9 with TRBJ1-3, with a weak D call TRBD1 (5 bases). The CDR3 has 15 amino acids. The germline V gene has CDR1 SGDLS and CDR2 YYNGEE. V lost 0 bases and J 5 bases, leaving 12 bases between the germline ends. The CDR3 region has the DNA TGTGCCAGCAGCGTAGATGGGGGACGCAGAAACACCATATATTTT. It specifies CASSVDGGRRNTIYF.

Only a few counts were recorded for this clonotype. The chain combines TRBV5-1 with TRBJ2-7; 7 bases align to TRBD2. Per the germline V gene, CDR1 is SGHRS and CDR2 is YFSETQ. J lost 2 bases, V lost 5 bases, and 4 bases had no gene match. This CDR3 is built from 13 residues. The CDR3 sequence: CASRIGGAYEQYF. In nucleotides, the CDR3 is TGCGCCAGCAGGATTGGGGGGGCCTACGAGCAGTACTTC.

This clonotype has at least ten counts. This sequence joins TRBV27 and TRBJ2-7, with 10 bases that match TRBD2. Germline V lookup: CDR1 MNHEY, CDR2 SMNVEV (reference sequence). Trimming removed 2 bases from V and 5 bases from J; junction bases left unmatched: 6. This CDR3 is 15 amino acids long. DNA of the CDR3: TGTGCCAGCAGTTTAAGGACTAGCGGAGAGGACGAGCAGTACTTC. As protein: CASSLRTSGEDEQYF.

This clonotype was observed many times. The CDR3 spells CASSLGLVYTAEQFF. CDR3 DNA: TGTGCCAGCAGTTTAGGGCTAGTCTACACTGCTGAGCAGTTCTTC. The chain is built from TRBV27 and TRBJ2-1; D not resolved. CDR1 MNHEY and CDR2 SMNVEV come from the germline V gene (reference sequence). V shed 2 bases and J shed 9 bases, with 17 bases lying between them. The CDR3 spans 15 residues.

The chain recombines TRBV4-1 with TRBJ2-7; D may match TRBD1 or TRBD2 (5 bases each). The CDR3 runs to 16 residues. V shed 1 base and J shed 7 bases, with 20 bases lying between them. Germline lookup yields CDR1 MGHRA and CDR2 YSYEKL. The CDR3 DNA sequence: TGCGCCAGCAGCCAAGGGGGTAGGAGGTCTTGGGGGGAGCAGTACTTC. Protein product: CASSQGGRRSWGEQYF.

This clonotype came up many times. The chain joins TRBV27 to TRBJ2-7; TRBD1 matches 8 bases. Germline CDR1 MNHEY, CDR2 SMNVEV (reference sequence). This CDR3 comprises 15 residues. V lost 1 base, J lost 7 bases, and 9 bases stayed unmatched. In DNA form, the CDR3 reads TGTGCCAGCAGTTTATATGGGCAGGGGGCGTGGGAGCAGTACTTC. It encodes CASSLYGQGAWEQYF.

The chain employs TRBV2 and TRBJ2-7; 8 bases line up with TRBD1. Germline trimming cut 5 bases from V and 4 bases from J; bases unmatched to any gene: 10. The CDR3 length is 15 residues. The V gene's germline CDR1 is SNHLY and CDR2 FYNNEI. CDR3 DNA: TGTGCCAGCAGTCCGAGACAGGGGAAGGGTTACGAGCAGTACTTC. Encoded protein: CASSPRQGKGYEQYF.

This clonotype was recorded at least ten times. This chain links TRBV20-1 with TRBJ2-7; D is undetermined. The CDR3 spans 12 residues. The V gene lost 1 base and the J gene lost 5 bases, with 9 bases spanning the gap. Germline CDR1 and CDR2: DFQATT and SNEGSKA (reference sequence). The CDR3 DNA is TGCAGTGCTAGAGTCGGGCGTCACGAGCAGTACTTC. Translation gives CSARVGRHEQYF.

There are many counts of this clonotype. The V gene is TRBV11-2, the J gene TRBJ1-1; D possibly corresponds to TRBD1 (5 bases). The CDR3 extends over 16 amino acids. V was shortened by 4 bases and J by 2 bases, with 17 bases between the two germline ends. CDR1 is SGHAT and CDR2 is FQNNGV in the germline V gene. CDR3 sequence: CASSYSTGRINTEAFF. CDR3 nucleotide sequence: TGTGCCAGCAGCTATTCTACAGGCCGAATTAACACTGAAGCTTTCTTT.

In its sample, this clonotype was seen many times. The chain recombines TRBV6-1 with TRBJ1-4; the D gene is possibly TRBD1 (5 bases). V dropped 2 bases and J dropped 0 bases, with 10 bases sitting between them. The CDR3 runs 16 residues. The germline V gene encodes CDR1 MNHNS and CDR2 SASEGT. The CDR3 DNA follows: TGTGCCAGCAGTGAACGCCAGGGCGCAACTAATGAAAAACTGTTTTTT. This encodes CASSERQGATNEKLFF.

This clonotype turned up a few times. The chain is built from TRBV19 and TRBJ2-3, with TRBD1 matching 7 bases. CDR3 length equals 17 residues. Trimming at V came to 5 bases and at J to 1 base, leaving 12 bases not matched to a gene. Germline lookup yields CDR1 LNHDA and CDR2 SQIVND (reference sequence). The CDR3 DNA is TGTGCCAGTAGTGCCCCCCACCGGGACAGACGCACAGATACGCAGTATTTT. This translates into CASSAPHRDRRTDTQYF.

This clonotype was recorded at least ten times. This rearrangement joins TRBV12-3 or TRBV12-4 to TRBJ1-2; the D is unclear. The germline V and J ends were trimmed by 0 bases and 6 bases, with 5 bases remaining between them. The CDR3 has 12 residues. The chain's CDR3 is CASSLAGHGYTF. The CDR3 bases are TGTGCCAGCAGTTTAGCTGGGCATGGCTACACCTTC.

For this clonotype: Given a much more abundant clone one base away, this may be a read error. The DNA of the CDR3 is TGTGCCAGCAGCTTGTGGGGGGCTGGTAACAGTGAGCAGTTCTTC. Translated: CASSLWGAGNSEQFF. The genes are TRBV5-8 and TRBJ2-1; D tentatively reads TRBD1 or TRBD2 (6 bases each). This CDR3 is 15 amino acids long. V lost 1 base, J lost 9 bases, and 17 bases lay in between. Germline-derived CDR1 and CDR2 are SGHTS and YDEGEE.

This clonotype has a handful of counts. The gene calls are TRBV19 and TRBJ2-7; TRBD1 or TRBD2 may be the D gene (6 bases each). V was clipped by 4 bases and J by 0 bases, with 7 bases between them. The germline CDR1 and CDR2 sequences are LNHDA and SQIVND (reference sequence). This CDR3 comprises 13 residues. The CDR3 loop is CASSTGASYEQYF. CDR3 nucleotides: TGTGCCAGTAGTACGGGGGCCTCCTACGAGCAGTACTTC.

A few counts support this clonotype. V and J are TRBV14 and TRBJ1-2, with a possible D match to TRBD1 (5 bases). This CDR3 has 13 residues. V was pared by 3 bases and J by 8 bases, with 13 bases between. Germline CDR1 SGHDN, CDR2 FVKESK. In DNA form, the CDR3 reads TGTGCCAGCAGCCAGGGGGTATCCTCCGGCTACACCTTC. Translating gives CASSQGVSSGYTF.